The sequence of this T cell receptor (beta chain) was determined in a study of T-cell memory formation after mild COVID-19. Study in general: The two donors had largely donor-specific TCR clusters.

CDR1 MNHEY and CDR2 SMNVEV come from the germline V gene (reference sequence). CDR3 length: 16 amino acids. Deletions cut 5 bases from V and 4 bases from J, with 17 bases between. TCRdb reanalysed the 5' RACE reads using MiXCR and keeps one entry per CDR3 protein. The data show about 610,000 distinct CDR3 sequences, roughly a sixth seen once. The study's findings and limits: Clones shrinking from day 15 to 85 showed even CD4/CD8 mixes; later expanders tilted CD4+. The second-wave clones peaking on day 37 were not confirmed as SARS-CoV-2-specific.

This clonotype was seen a few times. Its antigen is not known. The clonotype originates from an adult woman who had mild COVID-19 (a few samples of this study predate the infection). Cell type and time point are not known. Sequencing was performed on PBMCs or a T cell subset sorted from them (not recorded which). V and J are TRBV27 and TRBJ2-2; possible D gene TRBD1, 5 bases. The CDR3 bases are TGTGCCAGCAGTCCCAGGACACTTCTAACCACCGGGGAGCTGTTTTTT. It specifies CASSPRTLLTTGELFF.